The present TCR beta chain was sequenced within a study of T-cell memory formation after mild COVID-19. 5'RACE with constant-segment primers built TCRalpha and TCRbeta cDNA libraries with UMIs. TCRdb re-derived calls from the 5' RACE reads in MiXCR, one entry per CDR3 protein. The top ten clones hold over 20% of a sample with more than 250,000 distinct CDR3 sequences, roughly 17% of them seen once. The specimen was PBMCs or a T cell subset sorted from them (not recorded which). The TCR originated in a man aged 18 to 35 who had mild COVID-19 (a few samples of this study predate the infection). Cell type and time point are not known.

The CDR3 loop reads CASSFGTVTRYEQYV. The DNA of the CDR3 is TGCGCCAGCAGTTTTGGGACAGTTACGCGCTACGAGCAGTACGTC. The chain links TRBV23-1 to TRBJ2-7; 7 nucleotides agree with TRBD1. TRBV23-1 is annotated as an ORF whose role is uncertain. The J segment lost 3 bases and the V segment lost 5 bases, leaving 10 bases of the junction unmatched. The CDR3 runs to 15 residues.